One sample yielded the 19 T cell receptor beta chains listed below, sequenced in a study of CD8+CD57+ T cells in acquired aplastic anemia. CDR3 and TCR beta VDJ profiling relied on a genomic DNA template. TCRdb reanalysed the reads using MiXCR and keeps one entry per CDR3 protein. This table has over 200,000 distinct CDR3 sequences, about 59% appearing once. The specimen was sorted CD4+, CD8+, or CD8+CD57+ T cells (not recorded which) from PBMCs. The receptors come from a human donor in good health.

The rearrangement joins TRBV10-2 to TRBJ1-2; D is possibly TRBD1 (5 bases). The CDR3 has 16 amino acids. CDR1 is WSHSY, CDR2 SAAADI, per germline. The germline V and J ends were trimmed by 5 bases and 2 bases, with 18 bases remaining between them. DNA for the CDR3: TGCGCCAGCAGTCAGGGATCCTACGGGGGAAACTATGGCTACACCTTC. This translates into CASSQGSYGGNYGYTF.

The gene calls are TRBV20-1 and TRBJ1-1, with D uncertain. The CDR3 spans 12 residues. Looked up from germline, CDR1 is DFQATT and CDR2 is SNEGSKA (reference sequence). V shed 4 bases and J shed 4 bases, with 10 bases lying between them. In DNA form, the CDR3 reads TGCAGTGCTACCCCAGGCGGCACTGAAGCTTTCTTT. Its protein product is CSATPGGTEAFF.

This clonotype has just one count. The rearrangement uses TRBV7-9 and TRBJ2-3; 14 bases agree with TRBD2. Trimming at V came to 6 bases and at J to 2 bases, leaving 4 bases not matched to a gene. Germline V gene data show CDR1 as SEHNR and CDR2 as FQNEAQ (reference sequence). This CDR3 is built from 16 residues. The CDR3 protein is CASRGLAGAPTDTQYF. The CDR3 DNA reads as TGTGCCAGCAGGGGACTAGCGGGGGCCCCCACAGATACGCAGTATTTT.

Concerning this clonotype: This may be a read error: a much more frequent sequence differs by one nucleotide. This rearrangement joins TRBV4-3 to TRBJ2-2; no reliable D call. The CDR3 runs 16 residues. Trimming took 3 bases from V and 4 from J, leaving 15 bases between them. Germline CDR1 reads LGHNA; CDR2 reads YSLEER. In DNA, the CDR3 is TGCGCCAGCAGCCATTTACAGACGGCGACCACCGGGGAGCTGTTTTTT. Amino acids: CASSHLQTATTGELFF.

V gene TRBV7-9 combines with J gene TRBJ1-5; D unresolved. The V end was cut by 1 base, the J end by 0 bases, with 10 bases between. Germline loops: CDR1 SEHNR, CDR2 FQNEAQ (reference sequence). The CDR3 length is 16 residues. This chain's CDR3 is CASSLDNSGSNQPQHF. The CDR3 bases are TGTGCCAGCAGCTTAGATAACAGCGGTAGCAATCAGCCCCAGCATTTT.

This chain's CDR3 is CASTQGGQPQHF. The CDR3, as DNA: TGTGCCAGTACACAGGGAGGCCAGCCCCAGCATTTT. This chain uses TRBV19 with TRBJ1-5; a possible D gene is TRBD1 (6 bases). Deletions cut 7 bases from V and 7 bases from J, with 11 bases between. Germline lookup yields CDR1 LNHDA and CDR2 SQIVND (reference sequence). This CDR3 comprises 12 residues.

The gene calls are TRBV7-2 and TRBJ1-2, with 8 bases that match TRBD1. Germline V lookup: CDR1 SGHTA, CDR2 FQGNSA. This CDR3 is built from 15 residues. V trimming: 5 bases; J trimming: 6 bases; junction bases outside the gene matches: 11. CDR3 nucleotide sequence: TGTGCCAGCAGCCCTCAGACAGGGGTATACGATGGCTACACCTTC. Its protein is CASSPQTGVYDGYTF.

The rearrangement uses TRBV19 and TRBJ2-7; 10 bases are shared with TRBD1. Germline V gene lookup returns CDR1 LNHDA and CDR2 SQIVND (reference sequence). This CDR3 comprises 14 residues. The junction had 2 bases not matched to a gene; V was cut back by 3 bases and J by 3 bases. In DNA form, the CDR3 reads TGTGCCAGTAGTATGGGGACAGGGGTCTACGAGCAGTACTTC. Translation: CASSMGTGVYEQYF. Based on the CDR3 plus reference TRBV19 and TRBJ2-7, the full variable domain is DGGITQSPKYLFRKEGQNVTLSCEQNLNHDAMYWYRQDPGQGLRLIYYSQIVNDFQKGDIAEGYSVSREKKESFPLTVTSAQKNPTAFYLCASSMGTGVYEQYFGPGTRLTVT.

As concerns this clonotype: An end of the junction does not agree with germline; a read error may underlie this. The CDR3 here is CATSDWGTGADTQYF. CDR3 nucleotides: TGTGCCACCAGTGATTGGGGCACAGGGGCAGATACGCAGTATTTT. The chain links TRBV10-3 to TRBJ2-3, with 7 nucleotides matching TRBD1. From germline, CDR1 is ENHRY and CDR2 SYGVKD. The CDR3 has 15 amino acids.

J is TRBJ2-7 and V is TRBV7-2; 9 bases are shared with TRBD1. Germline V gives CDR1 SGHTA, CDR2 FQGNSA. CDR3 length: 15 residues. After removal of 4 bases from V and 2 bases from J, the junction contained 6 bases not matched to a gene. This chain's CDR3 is CASSWGQGEAYEQYF. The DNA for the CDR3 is TGTGCCAGCAGCTGGGGACAGGGAGAGGCCTACGAGCAGTACTTC.

Here the CDR3 reads CASSGPVREQYF. The CDR3 coding sequence is TGTGCCAGTAGTGGACCCGTCCGCGAGCAGTACTTC. This rearrangement joins TRBV19 to TRBJ2-7, with no clear D. In germline, CDR1 is LNHDA, CDR2 SQIVND (reference sequence). The CDR3 is made up of 12 amino acids. V was clipped by 5 bases and J by 6 bases, with 11 bases between them.

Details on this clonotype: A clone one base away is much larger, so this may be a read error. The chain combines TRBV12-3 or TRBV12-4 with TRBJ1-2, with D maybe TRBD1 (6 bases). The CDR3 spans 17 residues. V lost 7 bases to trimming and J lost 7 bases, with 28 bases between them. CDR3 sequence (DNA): TGTGCCAGCACCCCTCTACCCACGGGGGGGCCATACTCTGGCTACACCTTC. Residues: CASTPLPTGGPYSGYTF.

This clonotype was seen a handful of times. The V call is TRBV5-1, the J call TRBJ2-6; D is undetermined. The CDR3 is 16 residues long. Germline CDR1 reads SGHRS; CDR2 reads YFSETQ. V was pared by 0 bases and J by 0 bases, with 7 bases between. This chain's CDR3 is CASSLDISSGANVLTF. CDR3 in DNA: TGCGCCAGCAGCTTGGACATCAGCTCTGGGGCCAACGTCCTGACTTTC.

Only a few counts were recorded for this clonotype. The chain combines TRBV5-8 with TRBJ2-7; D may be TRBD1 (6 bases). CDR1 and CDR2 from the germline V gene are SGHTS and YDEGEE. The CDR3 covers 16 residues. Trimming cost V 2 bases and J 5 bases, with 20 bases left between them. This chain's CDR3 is CASSLSLRQGPNEQYF. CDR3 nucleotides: TGTGCCAGCAGCTTATCCCTGAGGCAGGGGCCGAACGAGCAGTACTTC.

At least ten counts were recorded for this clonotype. The DNA for the CDR3 is TGCAGTGCTAGAGGAGATAATACAGAGAACTATGGCTACACCTTC. Encoded protein: CSARGDNTENYGYTF. The gene calls are TRBV20-1 and TRBJ1-2; D uncertain. Germline V CDR1 and CDR2: DFQATT, SNEGSKA (reference sequence). This CDR3 has 15 amino acids. Trimming removed 1 base at V and 2 bases at J, with 14 bases between.

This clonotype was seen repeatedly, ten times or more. The CDR3 DNA follows: TGCGCCAGCAGCTTGGGTCGGGTAACCGCATCCGGGGAGCTGTTTTTT. Its protein is CASSLGRVTASGELFF. The V call is TRBV5-1, the J call TRBJ2-2, with D hard to call. The CDR3 has 16 amino acids. Trimming removed 0 bases at V and 6 bases at J, with 15 bases between. Germline V gene sequence: CDR1 SGHRS, CDR2 YFSETQ.

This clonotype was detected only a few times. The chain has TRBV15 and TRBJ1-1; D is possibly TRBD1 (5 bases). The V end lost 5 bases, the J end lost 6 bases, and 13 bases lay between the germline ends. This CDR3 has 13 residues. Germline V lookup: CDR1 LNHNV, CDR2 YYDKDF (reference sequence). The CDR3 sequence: CATSGQMRAEAFF. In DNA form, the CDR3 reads TGTGCCACCAGCGGACAAATGAGGGCTGAAGCTTTCTTT. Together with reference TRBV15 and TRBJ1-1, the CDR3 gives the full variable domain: DAMVIQNPRYQVTQFGKPVTLSCSQTLNHNVMYWYQQKSSQAPKLLFHYYDKDFNNEADTPDNFQSRRPNTSFCFLDIRSPGLGDTAMYLCATSGQMRAEAFFGQGTRLTVV.

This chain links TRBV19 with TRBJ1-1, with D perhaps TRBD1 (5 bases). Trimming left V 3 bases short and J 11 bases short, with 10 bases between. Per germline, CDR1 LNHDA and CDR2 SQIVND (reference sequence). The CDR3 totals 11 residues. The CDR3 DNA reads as TGTGCCAGTAGTATTACGGGGGACGCTTTCTTT. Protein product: CASSITGDAFF. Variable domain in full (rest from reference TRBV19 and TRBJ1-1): DGGITQSPKYLFRKEGQNVTLSCEQNLNHDAMYWYRQDPGQGLRLIYYSQIVNDFQKGDIAEGYSVSREKKESFPLTVTSAQKNPTAFYLCASSITGDAFFGQGTRLTVV.

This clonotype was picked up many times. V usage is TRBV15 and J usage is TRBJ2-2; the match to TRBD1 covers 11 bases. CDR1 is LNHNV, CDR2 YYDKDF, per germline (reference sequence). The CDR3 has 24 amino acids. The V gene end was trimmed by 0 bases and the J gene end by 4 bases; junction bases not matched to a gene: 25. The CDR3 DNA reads TGTGCCACCAGCAGAGAAAGGACAGGGGGCACGGGTAGCGGGAGTGGCCGCAGCACCGGGGAGCTGTTTTTT. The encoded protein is CATSRERTGGTGSGSGRSTGELFF.